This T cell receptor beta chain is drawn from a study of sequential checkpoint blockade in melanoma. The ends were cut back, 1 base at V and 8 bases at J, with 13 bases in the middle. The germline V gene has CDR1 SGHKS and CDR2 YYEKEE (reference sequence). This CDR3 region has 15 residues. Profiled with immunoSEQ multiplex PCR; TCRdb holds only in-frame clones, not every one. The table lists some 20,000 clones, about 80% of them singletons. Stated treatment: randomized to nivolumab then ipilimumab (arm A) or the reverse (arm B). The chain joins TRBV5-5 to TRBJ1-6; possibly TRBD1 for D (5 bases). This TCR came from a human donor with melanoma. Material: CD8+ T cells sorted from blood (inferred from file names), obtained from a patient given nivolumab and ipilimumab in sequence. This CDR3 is CASSLYVTVDSPLHF. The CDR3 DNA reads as TGTGCCAGCAGCTTGTATGTGACAGTAGATTCACCCCTCCACTTT.